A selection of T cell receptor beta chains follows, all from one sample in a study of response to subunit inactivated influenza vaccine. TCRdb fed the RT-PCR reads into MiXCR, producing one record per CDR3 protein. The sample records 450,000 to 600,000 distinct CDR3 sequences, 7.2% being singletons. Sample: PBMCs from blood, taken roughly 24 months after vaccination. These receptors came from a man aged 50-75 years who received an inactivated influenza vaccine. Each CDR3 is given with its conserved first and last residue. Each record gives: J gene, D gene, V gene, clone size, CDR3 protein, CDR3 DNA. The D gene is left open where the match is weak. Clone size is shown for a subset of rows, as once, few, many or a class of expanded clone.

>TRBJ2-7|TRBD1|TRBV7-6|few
CASSHQDRGHEQYF
TGTGCCAGCAGCCATCAGGACAGGGGCCACGAGCAGTACTTC
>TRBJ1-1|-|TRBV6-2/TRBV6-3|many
CASSYFPGTEAFF
TGTGCCAGCAGTTACTTCCCGGGGACTGAAGCTTTCTTT
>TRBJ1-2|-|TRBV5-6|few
CASSSAGSYGYTF
TGTGCCAGCAGCTCGGCAGGAAGCTATGGCTACACCTTC
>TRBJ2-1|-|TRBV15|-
CATSRGTVGDEQFF
TGTGCCACCAGCAGAGGGACAGTTGGGGATGAGCAGTTCTTC
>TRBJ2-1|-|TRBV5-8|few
CASSFDRSEYNEQFF
TGTGCCAGCAGCTTCGATAGGTCGGAATACAATGAGCAGTTCTTC
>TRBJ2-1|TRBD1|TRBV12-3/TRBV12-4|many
CASSNNAGTGKSEQFF
TGTGCCAGCAGTAACAACGCCGGGACAGGAAAAAGTGAGCAGTTCTTC
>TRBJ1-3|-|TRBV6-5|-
CASSYSRGSLSGNTIYF
TGTGCCAGCAGTTACTCGAGGGGATCCCTCTCTGGAAACACCATATATTTT
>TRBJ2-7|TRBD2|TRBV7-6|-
CASSSTSGRREQYF
TGTGCCAGCAGCTCGACTAGCGGGAGAAGGGAGCAGTACTTC
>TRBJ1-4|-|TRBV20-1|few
CSARSVYNEKLFF
TGCAGTGCTAGAAGCGTGTATAATGAAAAACTGTTTTTT
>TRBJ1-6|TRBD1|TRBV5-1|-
CASSEGQATYNSPLHF
TGCGCCAGCAGCGAGGGACAGGCAACCTATAATTCACCCCTCCACTTT
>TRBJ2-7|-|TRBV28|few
CASSLYGGAPYEQYF
TGTGCCAGCAGTTTGTACGGTGGGGCGCCCTACGAGCAGTACTTC
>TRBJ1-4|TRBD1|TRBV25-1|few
CASSEHRGAGEKLFF
TGTGCCAGCAGTGAACACAGGGGCGCGGGGGAAAAACTGTTTTTT
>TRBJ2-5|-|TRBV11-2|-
CASSLAQSSETQYF
TGTGCCAGCAGCTTAGCACAGAGTTCCGAGACCCAGTACTTC
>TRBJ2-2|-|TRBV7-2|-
CASSSKGSANTGELFF
TGTGCCAGCAGCAGTAAAGGATCAGCGAACACCGGGGAGCTGTTTTTT
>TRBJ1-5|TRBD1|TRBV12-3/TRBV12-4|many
CASSLVAGTGRDQPQHF
TGTGCCAGCAGTCTCGTAGCCGGGACAGGGAGGGACCAGCCCCAGCATTTT
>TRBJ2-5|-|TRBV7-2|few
CASSPRLGAGETQYF
TGTGCCAGCAGCCCGCGATTGGGGGCCGGAGAGACCCAGTACTTC
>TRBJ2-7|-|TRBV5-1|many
CASSPGWPSYEQYF
TGCGCCAGCAGCCCTGGGTGGCCCTCCTACGAGCAGTACTTC
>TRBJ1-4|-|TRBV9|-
CASSMTGTTNEKLFF
TGTGCCAGCAGCATGACAGGAACGACTAATGAAAAACTGTTTTTT